This T cell receptor (beta chain) was recorded in a study of shared clonotypes between healthy human individuals. The V segment lost 5 bases and the J segment 2 bases; nucleotides outside the gene matches: 3. Germline V lookup: CDR1 MDHEN, CDR2 SYDVKM. The CDR3 consists of 15 residues. Every subset's genomic DNA went evenly onto several immunoSEQ plates. The replicate PCRs on unsorted PBMC were given about 0.3 ug DNA, which is some 28,000 T cell genomes. On ten immunoSEQ deep assay plates, unsorted PBMC DNA was sequenced. Generated by immunoSEQ multiplex PCR, the TCRdb table keeps only in-frame clones and is missing some. Seen here are some 530,000 clones, approximately 78% observed once, and the top ten hold 9.5% to 15%. Points from the study as a whole: It was only blood that was sampled, and tissue repertoires likely differ.

Only one count was recorded for this clone. Its antigen is not known. This sample includes further DNA sequences coding for the same CDR3. The rearrangement links TRBV28 to TRBJ2-3; 11 bases align to TRBD2. Sequencing was performed on PBMCs. The sequence was obtained from a woman in her 40s in good health. Some clones in this sample may be carry-over from other donors' samples. In DNA, the CDR3 is TGTGCCAGCAGTCCGGGACTAGCGGCCACAGATACGCAGTATTTT. Its protein is CASSPGLAATDTQYF. Complete variable domain (other parts from reference TRBV28 and TRBJ2-3): DVKVTQSSRYLVKRTGEKVFLECVQDMDHENMFWYRQDPGLGLRLIYFSYDVKMKEKGDIPEGYSVSREKKERFSLILESASTNQTSMYLCASSPGLAATDTQYFGPGTRLTVL.